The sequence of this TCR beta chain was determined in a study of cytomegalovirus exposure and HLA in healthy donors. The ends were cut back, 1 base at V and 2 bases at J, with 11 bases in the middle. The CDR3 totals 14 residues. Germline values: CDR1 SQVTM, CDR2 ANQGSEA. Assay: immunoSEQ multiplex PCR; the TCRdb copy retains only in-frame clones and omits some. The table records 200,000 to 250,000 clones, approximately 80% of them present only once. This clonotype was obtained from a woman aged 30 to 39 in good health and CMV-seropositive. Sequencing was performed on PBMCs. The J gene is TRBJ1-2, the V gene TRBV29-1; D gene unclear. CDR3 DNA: TGCAGCGTTGAAGGGGATGTAGGGAACTATGGCTACACCTTC. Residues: CSVEGDVGNYGYTF.